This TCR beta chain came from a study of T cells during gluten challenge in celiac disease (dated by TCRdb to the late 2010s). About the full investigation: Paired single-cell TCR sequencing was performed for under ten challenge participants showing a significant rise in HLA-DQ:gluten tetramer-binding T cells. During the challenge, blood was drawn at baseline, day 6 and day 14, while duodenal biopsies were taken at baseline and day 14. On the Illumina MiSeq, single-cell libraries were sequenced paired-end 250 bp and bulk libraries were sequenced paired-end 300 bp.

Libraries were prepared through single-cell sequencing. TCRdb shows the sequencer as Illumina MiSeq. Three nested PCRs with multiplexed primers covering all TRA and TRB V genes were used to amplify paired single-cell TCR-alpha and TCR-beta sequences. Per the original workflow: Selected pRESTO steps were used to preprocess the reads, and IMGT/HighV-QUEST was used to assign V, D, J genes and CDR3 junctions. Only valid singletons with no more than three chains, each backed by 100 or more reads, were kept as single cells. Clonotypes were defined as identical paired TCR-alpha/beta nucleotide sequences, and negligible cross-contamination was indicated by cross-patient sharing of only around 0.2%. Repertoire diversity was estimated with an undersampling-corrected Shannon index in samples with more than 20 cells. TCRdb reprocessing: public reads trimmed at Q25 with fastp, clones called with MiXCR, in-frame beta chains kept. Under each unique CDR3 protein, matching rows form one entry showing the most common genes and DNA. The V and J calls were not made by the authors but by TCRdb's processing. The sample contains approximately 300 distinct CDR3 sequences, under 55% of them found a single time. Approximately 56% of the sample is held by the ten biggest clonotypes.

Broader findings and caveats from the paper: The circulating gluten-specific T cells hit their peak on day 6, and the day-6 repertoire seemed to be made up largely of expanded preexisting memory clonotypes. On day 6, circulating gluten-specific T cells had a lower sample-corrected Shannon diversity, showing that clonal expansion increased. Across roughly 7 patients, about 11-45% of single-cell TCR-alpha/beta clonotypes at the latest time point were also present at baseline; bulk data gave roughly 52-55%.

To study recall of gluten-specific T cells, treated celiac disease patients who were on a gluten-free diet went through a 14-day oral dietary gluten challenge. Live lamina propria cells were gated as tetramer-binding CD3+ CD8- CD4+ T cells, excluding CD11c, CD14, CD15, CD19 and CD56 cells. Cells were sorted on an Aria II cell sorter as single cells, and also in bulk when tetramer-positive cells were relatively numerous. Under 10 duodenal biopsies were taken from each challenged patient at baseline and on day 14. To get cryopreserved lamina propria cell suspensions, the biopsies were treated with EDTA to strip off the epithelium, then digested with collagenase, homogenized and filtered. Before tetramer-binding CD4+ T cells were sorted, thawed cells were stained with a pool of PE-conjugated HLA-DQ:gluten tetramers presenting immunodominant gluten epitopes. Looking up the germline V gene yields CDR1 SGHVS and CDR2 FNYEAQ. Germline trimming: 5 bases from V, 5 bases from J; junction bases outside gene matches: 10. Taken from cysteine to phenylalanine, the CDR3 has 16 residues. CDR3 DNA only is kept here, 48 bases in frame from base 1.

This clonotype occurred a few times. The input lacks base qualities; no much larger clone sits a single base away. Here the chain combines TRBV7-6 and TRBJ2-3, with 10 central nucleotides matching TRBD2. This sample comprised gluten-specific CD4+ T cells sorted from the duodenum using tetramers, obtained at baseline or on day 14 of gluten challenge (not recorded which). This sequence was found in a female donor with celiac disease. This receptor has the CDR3 CASSVLAGAGGDTQYF. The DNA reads TGTGCCAGCAGCGTCCTAGCGGGGGCCGGCGGAGATACGCAGTATTTT.